The 6 T cell receptor beta chains in this list originate from one sample, sequenced in a study of OX40 agonist ivuxolimab in advanced cancers. Assay used: immunoSEQ multiplex PCR; TCRdb lists only in-frame clones, some missing. Here the sample spans about 51,000 clones, approximately 83% being singletons. The sequenced sample was CD4+ or CD8+ T cells sorted from blood, obtained in a trial of the OX40 agonist ivuxolimab. Every receptor here comes from an adult with an advanced solid tumor such as melanoma, head and neck, liver or kidney cancer.

The genes are TRBV6-6 and TRBJ1-2, with TRBD1 as a possible D gene (6 bases). CDR3 length: 16 amino acids. The V end lost 4 bases, the J end lost 4 bases, and 19 bases lay between the germline ends. Germline CDR1 and CDR2: MNHNY and SVGAGI (reference sequence). The CDR3 nucleotides read TGTGCCAGCAGTTCCCGCAGACAGGAATCTTCCTATGGCTACACCTTC. Amino acid sequence: CASSSRRQESSYGYTF.

The chain recombines TRBV21-1 with TRBJ2-3; TRBD1 is taken as the D call from the table, unchecked against the DNA. TRBV21-1 is classified as a pseudogene. This CDR3 contains 14 residues. CDR3 sequence (DNA): TGTGCCAGCAGCCGCTTCAGGGGGACAGATACGCAGTATTTT. Protein product: CASSRFRGTDTQYF.

The chain uses TRBV27 and TRBJ1-2; possibly TRBD1 for D (5 bases). Germline CDR1 is MNHEY and CDR2 is SMNVEV (reference sequence). Trimming shortened V by 2 bases and J by 4 bases, and 14 bases separated the two germline ends. The CDR3 totals 15 residues. In nucleotides, the CDR3 is TGTGCCAGCAGTTTAACTTCTGCAGGGCGCTATGGCTACACCTTC. The encoded protein is CASSLTSAGRYGYTF.

The rearrangement joins TRBV19 to TRBJ1-2, with D maybe TRBD1 (6 bases). CDR1 and CDR2 (germline): LNHDA, SQIVND (reference sequence). CDR3 length: 16 amino acids. The ends were cut back, 4 bases at V and 8 bases at J, with 23 bases in the middle. The CDR3 DNA reads as TGTGCCAGTAGTACCCCAGCGAAGGACAGAGGAGAAGGCTACACCTTC. This encodes CASSTPAKDRGEGYTF.

The V gene is TRBV9, the J gene TRBJ1-2; no clear D gene. CDR3 length: 15 amino acids. The germline V and J ends were trimmed by 2 bases and 4 bases, with 15 bases remaining between them. From germline, CDR1 is SGDLS and CDR2 YYNGEE. The CDR3 DNA is TGTGCCAGCAGCGTCGACATCCTCGCGGTCTATGGCTACACCTTC. Encoded protein: CASSVDILAVYGYTF. The full variable domain, completed using reference TRBV9 and TRBJ1-2, is DSGVTQTPKHLITATGQRVTLRCSPRSGDLSVYWYQQSLDQGLQFLIQYYNGEERAKGNILERFSAQQFPDLHSELNLSSLELGDSALYFCASSVDILAVYGYTFGSGTRLTVV.

The chain uses TRBV11-3 and TRBJ2-1, with 7 positions matching TRBD2. CDR1 and CDR2 from the germline V gene are SGHNT and YENEEA. The CDR3 covers 15 residues. Unmatched junction bases numbered 4, after V lost 0 bases and J lost 5 bases. The CDR3 DNA reads as TGTGCCAGCAGCTTAGATTCCGGGACTAACAATGAGCAGTTCTTC. It encodes CASSLDSGTNNEQFF.